The 3 T cell receptor beta chains below were found in one sample sequenced in a study of blood T cell repertoires in COVID-19. TCRdb keeps only in-frame clones here, not all; method: immunoSEQ multiplex PCR. This sample has around 250,000 clones, with 70% to 90% found just once. The sequenced sample was PBMCs or T cells enriched from blood (not recorded which). The receptors were sampled from a woman in her thirties or forties with acute COVID-19.

The genes are TRBV12-3 or TRBV12-4 and TRBJ2-5; TRBD1 matches 8 bases. This CDR3 is 13 amino acids long. J was trimmed by 4 bases and V by 7 bases; bases with no gene match: 5. CDR3 DNA: TGTGCCAGCACCCCGGACAGGGTAGAGACCCAGTACTTC. Its translation: CASTPDRVETQYF.

This clone was counted once. The chain employs TRBV7-9 and TRBJ1-4; D is perhaps TRBD1 (6 bases). In germline, CDR1 is SEHNR, CDR2 FQNEAQ (reference sequence). V was clipped by 5 bases and J by 11 bases, with 15 bases between them. CDR3 size: 13 residues. The CDR3: CASSPISQGKLFF. As DNA, the CDR3 is TGTGCCAGCAGCCCTATTTCTCAGGGGAAACTGTTTTTT. Supplemented by reference TRBV7-9 and TRBJ1-4, the full variable domain reads DTGVSQNPRHKITKRGQNVTFRCDPISEHNRLYWYRQTLGQGPEFLTYFQNEAQLEKSRLLSDRFSAERPKGSFSTLEIQRTEQGDSAMYLCASSPISQGKLFFGSGTQLSVL.

Only a few counts were recorded for this clone. This sample also contains other DNA sequences that code for the same CDR3. The chain recombines TRBV28 with TRBJ1-2; D gene uncertain. The CDR3 runs to 11 residues. Germline V gene lookup returns CDR1 MDHEN and CDR2 SYDVKM. Trimming took off 3 bases at V and 6 bases at J, with 5 bases between the two ends. The CDR3 sequence: CASSFSDGYTF. Here the CDR3 DNA reads TGTGCCAGCAGTTTTTCAGATGGCTACACCTTC.